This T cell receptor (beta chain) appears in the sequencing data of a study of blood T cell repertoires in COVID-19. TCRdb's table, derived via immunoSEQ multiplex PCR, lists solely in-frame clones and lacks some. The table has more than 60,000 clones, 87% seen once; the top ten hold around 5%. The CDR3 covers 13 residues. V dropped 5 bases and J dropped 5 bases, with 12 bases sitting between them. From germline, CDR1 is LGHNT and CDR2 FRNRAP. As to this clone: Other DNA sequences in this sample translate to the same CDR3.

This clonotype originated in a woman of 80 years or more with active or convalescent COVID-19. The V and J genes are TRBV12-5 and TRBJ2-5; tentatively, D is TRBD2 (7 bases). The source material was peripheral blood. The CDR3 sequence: CASGPGGQETQYF. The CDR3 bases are TGTGCTAGTGGTCCGGGGGGCCAGGAGACCCAGTACTTC.